The sequence of this TCR beta chain was determined in a study of graft-versus-host responses after intestinal transplantation. At the level of the study: All of the recipients had induction that used anti-thymocyte globulin, then tacrolimus and steroids for 2 to 3 years. Findings and caveats of the study: High graft-versus-host to host-versus-graft T cell clonal ratios marked allografts of patients with graft-donor macrochimerism. Marrow from the recipient contained GvH clones, some of which had appeared first in ileum or blood.

Unmatched junction bases numbered 6, after V lost 3 bases and J lost 2 bases. The CDR3 is made up of 16 amino acids. Germline lookup yields CDR1 SEHNR and CDR2 FQNEAQ (reference sequence). Sequencing used immunoSEQ multiplex PCR; TCRdb keeps in-frame clones, though not all of them. The repertoire holds tens of thousands of clones, with 90% to 95% as singletons. Points on this clone: The antigen remains unidentified.

The rearrangement joins TRBV7-9 to TRBJ2-3, with TRBD2 matching over 9 bases. Source: unstimulated CD4+ T cells sorted from spleen or lymph node cells, taken before transplant. The sequence came from a human donor who was the organ donor for an intestinal transplant. CDR3 residues: CASSFLTSGATDTQYF. The CDR3 DNA follows: TGTGCCAGCAGCTTTCTGACTAGCGGTGCCACAGATACGCAGTATTTT.